What follows are 10 T cell receptor beta chains derived from one specimen sequenced in a study of Ad26.COV2.S vaccination and SARS-CoV-2 variants (dated by TCRdb to the early 2020s). Explained via the paper, the treatment or condition label denotes: 19 received Ad26.COV2.S at low or high dose, single or two shots; several received placebo; per-sample allocation not given. For vaccine and placebo recipients, repertoires were sequenced using samples collected on day 63 after the first injection. The method was the immunoSEQ multiplex PCR assay. Drawn from immuneACCESS, this table holds only the in-frame rearrangements with V and J called that TCRdb kept. Clones are partly lost; checked studies trace under half to an unresolved V gene and leave the rest unexplained. For this sample there are around 320,000 clones; about nine tenths appear just once. More than 3% of the sample lies in the top ten. This specimen was peripheral blood, taken in a trial of Ad26.COV2.S vaccine versus placebo. The receptor source for this set is a person aged 18-65 years who received the Ad26.COV2.S COVID-19 vaccine or a placebo.

Notes on this clone: A much larger clone sits a single nucleotide away, making a read error possible. The V call is TRBV19, the J call TRBJ1-3; no clear D gene. This CDR3 is 12 amino acids long. V was shortened by 3 bases and J by 4 bases, with 4 bases between the two germline ends. In germline, CDR1 is LNHDA, CDR2 SQIVND (reference sequence). The CDR3 sequence is CASSITGNTIYF. CDR3 in DNA: TGTGCCAGTAGTATTACAGGAAACACCATATATTTT.

This chain joins TRBV6-2 or TRBV6-3 and TRBJ1-6; D gene ambiguous. This CDR3 region has 18 residues. Trimming left V 5 bases short and J 0 bases short, with 17 bases between. The germline V gene has CDR1 MNHEY and CDR2 SVGEGT. The CDR3: CASSPHLGGSSYNSPLHF. CDR3 in DNA: TGTGCCAGCAGTCCCCACTTGGGCGGTTCCTCCTATAATTCACCCCTCCACTTT.

The J gene is TRBJ2-2, the V gene TRBV27; D may correspond to TRBD1 or TRBD2 (5 bases each). Trimming shortened V by 9 bases and J by 7 bases, and 18 bases separated the two germline ends. Germline V lookup: CDR1 MNHEY, CDR2 SMNVEV (reference sequence). CDR3 length equals 14 residues. In DNA form, the CDR3 reads TGTGCCAGTTTCTCCGAGGGGCGGAACGGGGAGCTGTTTTTT. This gives the protein CASFSEGRNGELFF.

V and J are TRBV11-3 and TRBJ2-1; TRBD1 agrees at 11 bases. This CDR3 is built from 16 residues. J was trimmed by 7 bases and V by 0 bases; bases with no gene match: 5. Germline CDR1 and CDR2: SGHNT and YENEEA. For the CDR3, the DNA is TGTGCCAGCAGCTTAGAGGGGACAGGGGGAAGGAATGAGCAGTTCTTC. This codes for CASSLEGTGGRNEQFF.

The chain links TRBV3-1 (or the pseudogene TRBV3-2) to TRBJ1-5; D uncertain. CDR1 is LGHDT, CDR2 YNNKEL, per germline (reference sequence). V lost 0 bases and J 5 bases, leaving 11 bases between the germline ends. This CDR3 comprises 15 residues. CDR3 region: CASSQDSQSDQPQHF. CDR3 DNA sequence: TGTGCCAGCAGCCAAGATAGCCAGTCGGATCAGCCCCAGCATTTT.

The V call is TRBV29-1, the J call TRBJ1-1, with a possible D match to TRBD1 (5 bases). The CDR3 extends over 12 amino acids. Trimming stripped 4 bases from V and 4 bases from J, with 10 bases between. Germline assignment: CDR1 SQVTM and CDR2 ANQGSEA. CDR3 sequence (DNA): TGCAGCGTTGTAGAACAGGCCACTGAAGCTTTCTTT. This gives the protein CSVVEQATEAFF.

This chain connects TRBV12-3 or TRBV12-4 to TRBJ2-1; no reliable D call. This CDR3 contains 13 residues. V was trimmed by 5 bases and J by 6 bases, leaving 11 bases between them. CDR3: CASSRGRGNEQFF. In DNA form, the CDR3 reads TGTGCCAGCAGTCGTGGGCGAGGCAATGAGCAGTTCTTC.

The chain combines TRBV6-5 with TRBJ1-1; 12 bases are shared with TRBD1. The CDR3 covers 15 residues. V dropped 7 bases and J dropped 5; count of bases not matched to a gene: 8. Germline-derived CDR1 and CDR2 are MNHEY and SVGAGI. The chain's CDR3 is CASNTGTGGSTEAFF. The CDR3 DNA follows: TGTGCCAGCAACACCGGGACAGGGGGCAGTACTGAAGCTTTCTTT.

This clone was observed once. This chain connects TRBV9 to TRBJ1-1; D is ambiguous. CDR1 SGDLS and CDR2 YYNGEE come from the germline V gene. The CDR3 is 16 residues long. Between the trimmed V and J ends, which lost 0 bases and 1 base, there was a span of 13 bases. CDR3 region: CASSVGGQTTNTEAFF. For the CDR3, the DNA is TGTGCCAGCAGCGTAGGTGGGCAGACTACGAACACTGAAGCTTTCTTT.

The chain is built from TRBV11-3 and TRBJ1-1; no definite D call. Germline CDR1 is SGHNT and CDR2 is YENEEA. Trimming shortened V by 0 bases and J by 8 bases, and 10 bases separated the two germline ends. The CDR3 runs 13 residues. This CDR3 reads CASSLDGGREAFF. CDR3 DNA sequence: TGTGCCAGCAGCTTAGATGGAGGGAGAGAAGCTTTCTTT.